The rows below give T cell receptor beta chains drawn from one sample of a study of Ad26.COV2.S vaccination and SARS-CoV-2 variants. TCRdb's copy holds only in-frame clones and misses some; the assay was immunoSEQ multiplex PCR. Found here are 400,000 to 500,000 clones, 85% to 90% of them singletons; the top ten hold just over 2.5%. Sequenced material: peripheral blood, taken in a trial of Ad26.COV2.S vaccine versus placebo. The receptors here all came from a person between 18 and 65 years old who received the Ad26.COV2.S COVID-19 vaccine or a placebo. CDR3s include the opening cysteine and the closing phenylalanine or tryptophan. A D gene is named only where the DNA matches it firmly. For some rows the clone size is stated as once, few or many, or as a class when expanded; others skip it.

v_gene	j_gene	d_gene	abundance	len	CDR3aa	CDR3nt
TRBV28	TRBJ1-4	TRBD1	NA	17	CASRSYRGERTNEKLFF	TGTGCCAGCAGGAGTTACAGGGGAGAAAGAACTAATGAAAAACTGTTTTTT
TRBV9	TRBJ2-1	NA	NA	14	CASSPRQNYNEQFF	TGTGCCAGCAGCCCCCGACAGAACTACAATGAGCAGTTCTTC
TRBV5-1	TRBJ2-2	TRBD2	NA	16	CASNTSSGSNTGELFF	TGCGCCAGCAACACCTCTAGCGGGTCGAACACCGGGGAGCTGTTTTTT
TRBV2	TRBJ1-3	NA	NA	12	CASSPSGNTIYF	TGTGCCAGCAGCCCATCGGGAAACACCATATATTTT
TRBV18	TRBJ1-1	NA	NA	14	CASSPPSVNTEAFF	TGTGCCAGCTCACCTCCGTCCGTGAACACTGAAGCTTTCTTT
TRBV10-3	TRBJ1-3	NA	NA	15	CAISSGRLSGNTIYF	TGTGCCATCAGCTCGGGACGGCTCTCTGGAAACACCATATATTTT
TRBV5-8	TRBJ1-2	NA	few	15	CASSLGRGRNYGYTF	TGTGCCAGCAGCTTGGGAAGGGGAAGAAACTATGGCTACACCTTC
TRBV10-3	TRBJ2-5	TRBD1	NA	15	CAISPSPTGGETQYF	TGTGCCATCAGCCCCAGCCCGACAGGGGGGGAGACCCAGTACTTC
TRBV5-4	TRBJ2-3	NA	NA	15	CASSLQDGYTDTQYF	TGTGCCAGCAGCTTACAGGACGGCTACACAGATACGCAGTATTTT
TRBV28	TRBJ1-5	NA	once	14	CASSLSGGDQPQHF	TGTGCCAGCAGCCTGTCCGGGGGGGATCAGCCCCAGCATTTT
TRBV5-5	TRBJ2-1	NA	NA	18	CASSRRLEQASSYNEQFF	TGTGCCAGCAGCCGTAGACTGGAACAGGCAAGCTCCTACAATGAGCAGTTCTTC
TRBV18	TRBJ1-4	NA	NA	15	CASSAAAGENEKLFF	TGTGCCAGCTCCGCAGCGGCAGGGGAAAATGAAAAACTGTTTTTT
TRBV4-3	TRBJ1-6	NA	NA	17	CASSQEVGGPKNSPLHF	TGCGCCAGCAGCCAAGAGGTCGGAGGCCCCAAAAATTCACCCCTCCACTTT
TRBV19	TRBJ2-2	NA	NA	14	CASSISTHTGELFF	TGTGCCAGTAGTATATCGACTCACACCGGGGAGCTGTTTTTT